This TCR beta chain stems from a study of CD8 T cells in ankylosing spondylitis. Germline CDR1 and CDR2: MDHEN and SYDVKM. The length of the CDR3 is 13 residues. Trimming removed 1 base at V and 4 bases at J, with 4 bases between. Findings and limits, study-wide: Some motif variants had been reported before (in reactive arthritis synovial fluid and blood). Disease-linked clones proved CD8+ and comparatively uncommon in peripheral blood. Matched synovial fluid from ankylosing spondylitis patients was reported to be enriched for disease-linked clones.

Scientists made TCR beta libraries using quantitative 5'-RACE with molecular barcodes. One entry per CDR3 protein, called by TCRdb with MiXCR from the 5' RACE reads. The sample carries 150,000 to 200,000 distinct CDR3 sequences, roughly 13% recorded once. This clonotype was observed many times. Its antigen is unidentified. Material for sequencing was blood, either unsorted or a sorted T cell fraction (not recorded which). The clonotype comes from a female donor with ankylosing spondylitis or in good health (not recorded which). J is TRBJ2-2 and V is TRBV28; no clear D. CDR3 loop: CASSLLVTGELFF. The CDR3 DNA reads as TGTGCCAGCAGTTTATTGGTCACCGGGGAGCTGTTTTTT.